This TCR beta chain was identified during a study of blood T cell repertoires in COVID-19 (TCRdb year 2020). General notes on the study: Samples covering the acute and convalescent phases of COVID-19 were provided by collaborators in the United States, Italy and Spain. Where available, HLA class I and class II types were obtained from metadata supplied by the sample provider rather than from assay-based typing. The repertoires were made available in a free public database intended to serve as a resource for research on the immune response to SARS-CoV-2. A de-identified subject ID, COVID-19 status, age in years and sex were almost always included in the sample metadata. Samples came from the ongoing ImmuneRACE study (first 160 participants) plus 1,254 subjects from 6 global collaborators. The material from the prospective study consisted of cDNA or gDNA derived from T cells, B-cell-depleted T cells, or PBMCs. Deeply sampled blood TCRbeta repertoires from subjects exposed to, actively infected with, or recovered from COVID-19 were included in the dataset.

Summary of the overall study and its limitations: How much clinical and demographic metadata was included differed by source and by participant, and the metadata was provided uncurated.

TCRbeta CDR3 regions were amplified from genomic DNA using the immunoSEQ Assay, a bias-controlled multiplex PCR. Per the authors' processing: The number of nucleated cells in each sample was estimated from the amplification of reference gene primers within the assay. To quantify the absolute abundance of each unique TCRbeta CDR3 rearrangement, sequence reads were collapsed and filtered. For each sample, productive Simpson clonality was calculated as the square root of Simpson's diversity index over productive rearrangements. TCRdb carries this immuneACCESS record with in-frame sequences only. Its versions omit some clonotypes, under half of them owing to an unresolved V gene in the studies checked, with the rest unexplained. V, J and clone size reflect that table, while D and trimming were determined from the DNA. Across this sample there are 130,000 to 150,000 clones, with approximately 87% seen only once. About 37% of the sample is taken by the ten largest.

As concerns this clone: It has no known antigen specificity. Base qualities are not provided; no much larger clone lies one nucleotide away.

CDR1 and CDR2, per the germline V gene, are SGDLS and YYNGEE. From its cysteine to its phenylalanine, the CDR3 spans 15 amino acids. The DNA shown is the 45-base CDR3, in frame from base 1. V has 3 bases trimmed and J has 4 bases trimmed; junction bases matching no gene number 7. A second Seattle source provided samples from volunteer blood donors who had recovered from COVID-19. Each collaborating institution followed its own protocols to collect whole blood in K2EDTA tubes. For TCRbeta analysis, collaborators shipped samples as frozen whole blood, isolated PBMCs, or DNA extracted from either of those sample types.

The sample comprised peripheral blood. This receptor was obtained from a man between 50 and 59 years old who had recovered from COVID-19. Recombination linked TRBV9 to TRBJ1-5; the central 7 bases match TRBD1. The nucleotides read TGTGCCAGCAGCGCTCGGGACAGCCCAAATCAGCCCCAGCATTTT. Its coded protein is CASSARDSPNQPQHF.